The 28 T cell receptor beta chains listed next were all sequenced from one sample in a study of blood T cell repertoires in COVID-19. TCRdb keeps only in-frame clones here, not all; method: immunoSEQ multiplex PCR. The sample has under 150,000 clones, 80% seen once. The sample was peripheral blood. The receptors stem from a man in his 70s with acute or convalescent COVID-19.

The DNA for the CDR3 is TGTGCCAGCAGTGTCGGGGGGCTAGGGCGGACCGGGGAGCTGTTTTTT. Translating it yields CASSVGGLGRTGELFF. The chain links TRBV3-1 (or the pseudogene TRBV3-2) to TRBJ2-2; TRBD2 might be the D (7 bases). CDR1 and CDR2 (germline): LGHDT, YNNKEL (reference sequence). V lost 6 bases, J lost 5 bases, and 19 bases lay in between. This CDR3 has 16 amino acids.

The chain links TRBV7-9 to TRBJ1-3; no definite D call. Trimming removed 3 bases from V and 0 bases from J, with 9 bases in between. The CDR3 has 15 residues. The germline V gene has CDR1 SEHNR and CDR2 FQNEAQ (reference sequence). CDR3 sequence: CASSFRENSGNTIYF. For the CDR3, the DNA is TGTGCCAGCAGCTTCCGGGAGAACTCTGGAAACACCATATATTTT.

Many counts were recorded for this clone. This chain connects TRBV6-5 to TRBJ1-2; D may be TRBD1 (6 bases). The CDR3 is made up of 15 amino acids. Trimming cost V 8 bases and J 5 bases, with 21 bases left between them. CDR1 is MNHEY and CDR2 is SVGAGI in the germline V gene. The CDR3 DNA reads TGTGCCAGCGGATGGACAGAAAGAAAACTATATGGCTACACCTTC. Protein sequence: CASGWTERKLYGYTF.

This clone was picked up a small number of times. The chain combines TRBV27 with TRBJ1-1; 7 positions agree with TRBD1. Germline values: CDR1 MNHEY, CDR2 SMNVEV (reference sequence). The J segment lost 1 base and the V segment lost 5 bases, leaving 13 bases of the junction unmatched. The CDR3 consists of 17 residues. CDR3 DNA sequence: TGTGCCAGCAGTCCTTACCTCCGGACAGGCAAGAACACTGAAGCTTTCTTT. It yields the protein CASSPYLRTGKNTEAFF.

The chain carries TRBV10-3 and TRBJ2-7; D is perhaps TRBD1 (5 bases). Germline values: CDR1 ENHRY, CDR2 SYGVKD. This CDR3 has 13 residues. The V gene lost 6 bases and the J gene lost 2 bases, with 11 bases spanning the gap. The CDR3 sequence: CAIRQTETYEQYF. Here the CDR3 DNA reads TGTGCCATCAGGCAGACAGAGACCTACGAGCAGTACTTC.

This clone was found a few times. The V gene is TRBV12-3 or TRBV12-4, the J gene TRBJ2-2; D call uncertain. Between the trimmed V and J ends, which lost 4 bases and 7 bases, there was a span of 4 bases. The CDR3 is 11 amino acids. CDR3 coding DNA: TGTGCCAGCAGTTCCTACGGGGAGCTGTTTTTT. It encodes CASSSYGELFF.

V usage is TRBV7-8 and J usage is TRBJ1-1, with D maybe TRBD1 (5 bases). Germline V gene data show CDR1 as SGHVS and CDR2 as FQNEAQ. The CDR3 is 13 residues long. V gave up 1 base and J gave up 3 bases, with 6 bases separating them. The CDR3 spells CASSLVGDTEAFF. For the CDR3, the DNA is TGTGCCAGCAGCTTAGTAGGGGACACTGAAGCTTTCTTT. Full variable domain (rest looked up from reference TRBV7-8 and TRBJ1-1): GAGVSQSPRYKVAKRGQDVALRCDPISGHVSLFWYQQALGQGPEFLTYFQNEAQLDKSGLPSDRFFAERPEGSVSTLKIQRTQQEDSAVYLCASSLVGDTEAFFGQGTRLTVV.

The chain is built from TRBV12-5 and TRBJ1-1; 9 nucleotides align to TRBD1. The CDR3 spans 15 residues. Germline V lookup: CDR1 LGHNT, CDR2 FRNRAP. V was clipped by 3 bases and J by 3 bases; unmatched bases: 5. CDR3 sequence (DNA): TGTGCTAGTGGTTTCGCCACAGGGGGCTACACTGAAGCTTTCTTT. Its translation is CASGFATGGYTEAFF.

This clone was seen only once. J is TRBJ2-2 and V is TRBV15; 9 nucleotides line up with TRBD1. Germline trimming cut 0 bases from V and 6 bases from J; bases unmatched to any gene: 5. The CDR3 sequence is 16 residues long. Germline V gene data show CDR1 as LNHNV and CDR2 as YYDKDF (reference sequence). The CDR3 nucleotides are TGTGCCACCAGCAGAGATAGGACAGGGGTAGCCGGGGAGCTGTTTTTT. Residues: CATSRDRTGVAGELFF.

This sequence joins TRBV2 and TRBJ2-7; 7 positions agree with TRBD1. The V and J ends lost 6 bases and 2 bases, in that order; junction bases with no gene match: 4. CDR1 and CDR2 (germline): SNHLY, FYNNEI. CDR3 length: 13 amino acids. CDR3 nucleotide sequence: TGTGCCAGCAGCGGACAGGCAGCCTACGAGCAGTACTTC. Its protein is CASSGQAAYEQYF. The complete variable domain, with remaining parts taken from reference TRBV2 and TRBJ2-7, reads EPEVTQTPSHQVTQMGQEVILRCVPISNHLYFYWYRQILGQKVEFLVSFYNNEISEKSEIFDDQFSVERPDGSNFTLKIRSTKLEDSAMYFCASSGQAAYEQYFGPGTRLTVT.

This clone was picked up a small number of times. This chain links TRBV6-5 with TRBJ1-1, with a weak D call TRBD1 (6 bases). Deletions cut 9 bases from V and 5 bases from J, with 19 bases between. The germline CDR1 and CDR2 sequences are MNHEY and SVGAGI. CDR3 length: 14 residues. In DNA form, the CDR3 reads TGTGCCAGTAATTCCGACAGGATTAGGACTGAAGCTTTCTTT. This sequence encodes CASNSDRIRTEAFF.

This clone showed up just a few times. V usage is TRBV5-6 and J usage is TRBJ2-5, with 7 positions matching TRBD2. The germline V gene has CDR1 SGHDT and CDR2 YYEEEE. J lost 5 bases, V lost 3 bases, and 10 bases had no gene match. The CDR3 runs to 15 residues. CDR3 coding DNA: TGTGCCAGCAGCTGGCGTCTAGCGCGGGGGGAGACCCAGTACTTC. It yields the protein CASSWRLARGETQYF.

J is TRBJ2-7 and V is TRBV5-6; TRBD1 matches at 8 bases. CDR3 length equals 18 residues. J lost 0 bases, V lost 4 bases, and 15 bases had no gene match. Per the germline V gene, CDR1 is SGHDT and CDR2 is YYEEEE. The chain's CDR3 is CASSLITDRGQSSYEQYF. DNA for the CDR3: TGTGCCAGCAGCCTAATTACTGACAGGGGCCAGAGCTCCTACGAGCAGTACTTC. Full variable domain (remainder filled in from reference TRBV5-6 and TRBJ2-7): DAGVTQSPTHLIKTRGQQVTLRCSPKSGHDTVSWYQQALGQGPQFIFQYYEEEERQRGNFPDRFSGHQFPNYSSELNVNALLLGDSALYLCASSLITDRGQSSYEQYFGPGTRLTVT.

The chain is built from TRBV3-1 (or the pseudogene TRBV3-2) and TRBJ1-1; D uncertain. CDR3 length equals 13 residues. In germline, CDR1 is LGHDT, CDR2 YNNKEL (reference sequence). The ends were cut back, 4 bases at V and 1 base at J, with 7 bases in the middle. Here the CDR3 DNA reads TGTGCCAGCAGCCCGGCGGGGAACACTGAAGCTTTCTTT. It encodes CASSPAGNTEAFF.

V gene TRBV7-2 combines with J gene TRBJ1-2, with 7 bases fitting TRBD1. V shed 4 bases and J 4 bases; nucleotides not matched to a gene: 3. Germline values: CDR1 SGHTA, CDR2 FQGNSA. The CDR3 loop spans 13 amino acids. The CDR3 loop reads CASSWGQFYGYTF. CDR3 DNA: TGTGCCAGCAGCTGGGGACAGTTCTATGGCTACACCTTC. The whole variable domain, filled in from reference TRBV7-2 and TRBJ1-2, reads GAGVSQSPSNKVTEKGKDVELRCDPISGHTALYWYRQSLGQGLEFLIYFQGNSAPDKSGLPSDRFSAERTGGSVSTLTIQRTQQEDSAVYLCASSWGQFYGYTFGSGTRLTVV.

This clone has only one observation. The genes are TRBV7-9 and TRBJ2-2, with D uncertain. The CDR3 runs to 14 residues. Between the trimmed V and J ends, which lost 5 bases and 4 bases, there was a span of 11 bases. CDR1 is SEHNR and CDR2 is FQNEAQ in the germline V gene (reference sequence). CDR3 DNA sequence: TGTGCCAGCAGCCTCGGGTCCCCCACCGGGGAGCTGTTTTTT. Its translation: CASSLGSPTGELFF. The variable domain in full, with the rest retrieved from reference TRBV7-9 and TRBJ2-2, is DTGVSQNPRHKITKRGQNVTFRCDPISEHNRLYWYRQTLGQGPEFLTYFQNEAQLEKSRLLSDRFSAERPKGSFSTLEIQRTEQGDSAMYLCASSLGSPTGELFFGEGSRLTVL.

V gene TRBV7-2 combines with J gene TRBJ1-2; 7 bases map to TRBD1. The V gene end was trimmed by 2 bases and the J gene end by 3 bases; junction bases not matched to a gene: 3. The V gene's germline CDR1 is SGHTA and CDR2 FQGNSA. The CDR3 totals 14 residues. The CDR3 sequence is CASSLRQGDYGYTF. The CDR3 DNA follows: TGTGCCAGCAGCTTACGACAGGGCGACTATGGCTACACCTTC.

With respect to this clone: Other DNA sequences in the sample encode the same CDR3. The V call is TRBV12-3 or TRBV12-4, the J call TRBJ2-5, with a weak D call TRBD1 (5 bases). V gave up 3 bases and J gave up 4 bases, with 9 bases separating them. The length of the CDR3 is 13 residues. This chain's CDR3 is CASSFQGSETQYF. The CDR3 nucleotides read TGTGCCAGCAGTTTCCAGGGATCAGAGACCCAGTACTTC.

The chain combines TRBV4-1 with TRBJ2-3; 10 bases match TRBD2. CDR3 length equals 20 residues. Germline V gene data show CDR1 as MGHRA and CDR2 as YSYEKL. V lost 0 bases to trimming and J lost 2 bases; unmatched junction nucleotides: 14. In nucleotides, the CDR3 is TGCGCCAGCAGCCAAGAATCCCTTCGGACTAGCGGCACCCTCACAGATACGCAGTATTTT. It translates to CASSQESLRTSGTLTDTQYF.

The chain carries TRBV7-9 and TRBJ1-1; TRBD1 is a possible D gene (5 bases). V was pared by 7 bases and J by 5 bases, with 17 bases between. Germline assignment: CDR1 SEHNR and CDR2 FQNEAQ (reference sequence). The CDR3 is 14 amino acids. This CDR3 is CASTLLGGYTEAFF. Written as DNA, the CDR3 is TGTGCCAGCACCCTCCTGGGGGGGTATACTGAAGCTTTCTTT.

The chain combines TRBV3-1 (or the pseudogene TRBV3-2) with TRBJ1-2; 7 nucleotides agree with TRBD1. The CDR3 is made up of 14 amino acids. V was pared by 4 bases and J by 2 bases, with 4 bases of the junction left unmatched. Germline V gives CDR1 LGHDT, CDR2 YNNKEL (reference sequence). The CDR3 DNA reads as TGTGCCAGCAGCCCGACAGGGTCCAACTATGGCTACACCTTC. It specifies CASSPTGSNYGYTF.

This sequence joins TRBV28 and TRBJ1-5; weak D call: TRBD1 (5 bases). Trimming took off 5 bases at V and 2 bases at J, with 10 bases between the two ends. Germline CDR1 reads MDHEN; CDR2 reads SYDVKM. The CDR3 length is 14 residues. The CDR3 nucleotides are TGTGCCAGCAGTCCCGGGGGGGGCAATCAGCCCCAGCATTTT. This gives the protein CASSPGGGNQPQHF.

The genes are TRBV6-5 and TRBJ2-2, with D perhaps matching TRBD1 (6 bases). The CDR3 is 13 amino acids. The germline V gene has CDR1 MNHEY and CDR2 SVGAGI. Trimming took 7 bases from V and 5 from J, leaving 11 bases between them. The CDR3 coding sequence is TGTGCCAGCATACAGGGTTGGACCGGGGAGCTGTTTTTT. Protein: CASIQGWTGELFF.

This clone showed up just once. The V call is TRBV28, the J call TRBJ2-7; D is perhaps TRBD1 (6 bases). From germline, CDR1 is MDHEN and CDR2 SYDVKM. Trimming left V 6 bases short and J 6 bases short, with 15 bases between. This CDR3 has 13 amino acids. CDR3: CASSSGTLFEQYF. The DNA of the CDR3 is TGTGCCAGCAGCTCCGGGACACTTTTCGAGCAGTACTTC. Full variable domain (remainder filled in from reference TRBV28 and TRBJ2-7): DVKVTQSSRYLVKRTGEKVFLECVQDMDHENMFWYRQDPGLGLRLIYFSYDVKMKEKGDIPEGYSVSREKKERFSLILESASTNQTSMYLCASSSGTLFEQYFGPGTRLTVT.

This clone was counted a few times. This chain connects TRBV7-2 to TRBJ1-5, with D possibly matching TRBD1 (5 bases). Trimming cost V 3 bases and J 3 bases, with 9 bases left between them. The CDR3 length is 14 residues. Germline CDR1 is SGHTA and CDR2 is FQGNSA. In nucleotides, the CDR3 is TGTGCCAGCAGCTTGACAGCATACAATCAGCCCCAGCATTTT. It translates to CASSLTAYNQPQHF.

Turning to this clone: The identical CDR3 is also encoded by other nucleotide sequences in the sample. The chain carries TRBV6-5 and TRBJ1-2, with 7 bases lining up with TRBD1. This CDR3 is built from 14 residues. V trimming: 3 bases; J trimming: 5 bases; junction bases outside the gene matches: 6. Germline CDR1 MNHEY, CDR2 SVGAGI. The CDR3 sequence is CASSYGGQPYGYTF. For the CDR3, the DNA is TGTGCCAGCAGTTATGGGGGACAGCCGTATGGCTACACCTTC.

The rearrangement joins TRBV4-1 to TRBJ2-2, with TRBD2 matching over 9 bases. CDR1 is MGHRA, CDR2 YSYEKL, per germline. CDR3 length: 17 residues. J was trimmed by 2 bases and V by 2 bases; bases with no gene match: 6. The CDR3 bases are TGCGCCAGCAGCCAACTTAGCGGGGGCCGAAACACCGGGGAGCTGTTTTTT. Its translation is CASSQLSGGRNTGELFF.

This sequence joins TRBV5-8 and TRBJ2-7; 8 bases are shared with TRBD2. J was trimmed by 0 bases and V by 7 bases; bases with no gene match: 6. Germline V lookup: CDR1 SGHTS, CDR2 YDEGEE. The CDR3 sequence is 14 residues long. CDR3 nucleotide sequence: TGTGCCAGCCCTCGGACTAGCAACTCCTACGAGCAGTACTTC. It codes for CASPRTSNSYEQYF.